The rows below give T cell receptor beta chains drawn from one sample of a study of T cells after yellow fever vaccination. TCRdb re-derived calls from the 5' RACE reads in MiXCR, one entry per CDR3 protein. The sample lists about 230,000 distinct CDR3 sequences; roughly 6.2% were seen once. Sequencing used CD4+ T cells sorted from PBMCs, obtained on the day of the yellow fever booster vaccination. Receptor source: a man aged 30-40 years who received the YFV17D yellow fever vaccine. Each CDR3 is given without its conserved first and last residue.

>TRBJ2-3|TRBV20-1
SATLAGGPPSTDTQY
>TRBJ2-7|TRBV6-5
ASSYRLAGGSYEQY
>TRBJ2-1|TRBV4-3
ASSKGGETSGRGGEQF
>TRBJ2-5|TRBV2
ASTLGRGSRETQY
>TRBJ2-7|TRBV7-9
ASSLVVQTSGEQY
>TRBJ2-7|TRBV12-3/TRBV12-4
ASNRGQAISYEQY
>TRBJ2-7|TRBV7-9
ASSWVESGEQY
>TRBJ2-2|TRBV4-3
ASSQVGSARMSGELF
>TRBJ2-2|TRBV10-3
AIRGQGNTGELF
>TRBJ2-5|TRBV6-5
ASSYGYQETQY
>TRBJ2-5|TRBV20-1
SARASQGDVETQY
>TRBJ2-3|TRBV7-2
ASSLVASGSSDTQY
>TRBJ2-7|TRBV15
ATGEDSLLAGGYEQY
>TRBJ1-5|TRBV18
ASSPSLARDNQPQH
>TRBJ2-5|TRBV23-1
ARSQSHGQGAQY
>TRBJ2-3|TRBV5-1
ASSLWDSQY
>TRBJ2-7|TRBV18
ASSPPTGEVY